The text below deals with one T cell receptor beta chain. It was with a sample-barcoded 5' primer and a J-beta primer mix that a second PCR of about 7 to 12 cycles was run. MiXCR was run by TCRdb on the 5' RACE reads, yielding one entry per CDR3 protein. This sample has about 930,000 distinct CDR3 sequences, with 25% to 35% found just once. This CDR3 spans 14 amino acids. CDR1 and CDR2 (germline): SQVTM, ANQGSEA. Trimming pared 5 bases from V and 2 bases from J, leaving 15 bases between. The data were obtained in a study of blood T cells in healthy people across ages. These sequences were also reported in another study, on T cells of mothers and their children.

This sequence joins TRBV29-1 and TRBJ1-1, with D perhaps TRBD1 (6 bases). Sequenced material: blood. This sequence originates from a middle-aged woman in good health. CDR3 DNA: TGCAGCGTTAAGTATGAAGGGGGAAACACTGAAGCTTTCTTT. Translation: CSVKYEGGNTEAFF.